The next 12 T cell receptor beta chains were all read from a single sample in a study of neurological immune-mediated disorders. TCRdb processed the 5' RACE reads anew with MiXCR; each CDR3 protein has one entry. The repertoire holds just over 30,000 distinct CDR3 sequences, with under 5% as singletons. Sequencing input: CD4+ T cells from blood. These receptors came from a woman in her thirties or forties in good health.

This clonotype was recorded many times. The chain links TRBV12-3 or TRBV12-4 to TRBJ2-2; 8 bases agree with TRBD2. V was clipped by 6 bases and J by 0 bases; unmatched bases: 3. The CDR3 length is 15 residues. CDR3 nucleotide sequence: TGTGCCAGCAGCCGGGGGGGGTCGAACACCGGGGAGCTGTTTTTT. This encodes CASSRGGSNTGELFF.

This clonotype was detected many times. The genes are TRBV10-2 and TRBJ1-4, with D unresolved. V lost 3 bases and J 8 bases, leaving 10 bases between the germline ends. There are 13 residues in the CDR3. Germline V gives CDR1 WSHSY, CDR2 SAAADI. The DNA for the CDR3 is TGCGCCAGCAGTGATAGCGGGCGGGAAAAACTGTTTTTT. Amino acids: CASSDSGREKLFF.

This clonotype was seen at least ten times. The chain carries TRBV6-6 and TRBJ2-2; D possibly corresponds to TRBD2 (7 bases). The germline gives CDR1 MNHNY, CDR2 SVGAGI (reference sequence). V shed 0 bases and J shed 8 bases, with 19 bases lying between them. The CDR3 consists of 17 residues. The CDR3 DNA sequence: TGTGCCAGCAGTTACTCGCGGGGGACACCCCTGACTGGGGAGCTGTTTTTT. Translation gives CASSYSRGTPLTGELFF.

This clonotype was seen repeatedly, ten times or more. The J gene is TRBJ2-7, the V gene TRBV6-1; D is ambiguous. The V end was cut by 8 bases, the J end by 5 bases, with 7 bases between. The CDR3 totals 10 residues. Germline assignment: CDR1 MNHNS and CDR2 SASEGT. The CDR3 DNA is TGTGCCAGCGTCCACAACGAGCAGTACTTC. Its protein product is CASVHNEQYF.

This clonotype was recorded many times. The J gene is TRBJ2-3, the V gene TRBV28; D is perhaps TRBD2 (5 bases). The germline CDR1 and CDR2 sequences are MDHEN and SYDVKM. The CDR3 is 15 residues long. The V and J ends lost 10 bases and 0 bases respectively, with 17 bases between them. This CDR3 reads CANTPLSGSTDTQYF. CDR3 coding DNA: TGTGCCAACACCCCGCTCAGCGGAAGCACAGATACGCAGTATTTT.

This clonotype was seen repeatedly, ten times or more. This chain links TRBV29-1 with TRBJ1-1; D unclear. V was cut by 7 bases and J by 1 base, with 16 bases left in between. The CDR3 has 14 residues. CDR1 and CDR2 (germline): SQVTM, ANQGSEA. The CDR3 loop is CSGQLGGRNTEAFF. The CDR3 DNA is TGCAGCGGCCAGCTGGGTGGGCGGAACACTGAAGCTTTCTTT. The full variable domain, with the rest looked up from reference TRBV29-1 and TRBJ1-1, is SAVISQKPSRDICQRGTSLTIQCQVDSQVTMMFWYRQQPGQSLTLIATANQGSEATYESGFVIDKFPISRPNLTFSTLTVSNMSPEDSSIYLCSGQLGGRNTEAFFGQGTRLTVV.

This clonotype was seen at least ten times. The V and J genes are TRBV7-9 and TRBJ2-7, with D unresolved. Germline CDR1 SEHNR, CDR2 FQNEAQ (reference sequence). The V end was cut by 3 bases, the J end by 2 bases, with 5 bases between. CDR3 length equals 12 residues. CDR3 bases: TGTGCCAGCAGCTTCCAGACCTACGAGCAGTACTTC. It specifies CASSFQTYEQYF.

The chain combines TRBV28 with TRBJ1-5; a possible D gene is TRBD1 (5 bases). The V end was cut by 0 bases, the J end by 5 bases, with 8 bases between. Germline CDR1 is MDHEN and CDR2 is SYDVKM. CDR3 length equals 14 residues. In nucleotides, the CDR3 is TGTGCCAGCAGTTTATGGGAGGGGTATCAGCCCCAGCATTTT. Protein: CASSLWEGYQPQHF.

In its sample, this clonotype was seen many times. The rearrangement links TRBV5-1 to TRBJ2-2, with TRBD2 matching 7 bases. CDR3 length: 15 amino acids. The V gene end was trimmed by 1 base and the J gene end by 4 bases; junction bases not matched to a gene: 4. Germline CDR1 SGHRS, CDR2 YFSETQ. The CDR3 nucleotides are TGCGCCAGCAGCTTGACTAGCGTAAGCACCGGGGAGCTGTTTTTT. It translates to CASSLTSVSTGELFF. The whole variable domain, filled in from reference TRBV5-1 and TRBJ2-2, reads KAGVTQTPRYLIKTRGQQVTLSCSPISGHRSVSWYQQTPGQGLQFLFEYFSETQRNKGNFPGRFSGRQFSNSRSEMNVSTLELGDSALYLCASSLTSVSTGELFFGEGSRLTVL.

The sample holds many counts of this clonotype. This chain connects TRBV29-1 to TRBJ2-3; 9 bases align to TRBD2. V shed 1 base and J 1 base; nucleotides not matched to a gene: 3. Germline V gene data show CDR1 as SQVTM and CDR2 as ANQGSEA. CDR3 length equals 15 residues. The CDR3, as DNA: TGCAGCGTTGAAGGGGCTAGCGGGGGCACAGATACGCAGTATTTT. This translates into CSVEGASGGTDTQYF.

This clonotype was observed many times. This chain connects TRBV27 to TRBJ2-3; 8 nucleotides align to TRBD1. V lost 4 bases, J lost 9 bases, and 3 bases stayed unmatched. Germline assignment: CDR1 MNHEY and CDR2 SMNVEV (reference sequence). CDR3 length: 12 residues. DNA of the CDR3: TGTGCCAGCAGTTCCACAGGGGGGACGCAGTATTTT. This encodes CASSSTGGTQYF.

This clonotype was seen at least ten times. V is TRBV6-5 and J is TRBJ1-2, with a possible D match to TRBD1 (5 bases). This CDR3 has 11 amino acids. Germline V lookup: CDR1 MNHEY, CDR2 SVGAGI. Trimming pared 7 bases from V and 6 bases from J, leaving 9 bases between. CDR3 sequence reads: CASKTGDGYTF. The CDR3 DNA reads TGTGCCAGCAAAACGGGGGATGGCTACACCTTC.